This note documents a single T cell receptor beta chain sequence. This record belongs to a study of cytomegalovirus exposure and HLA in healthy donors. The PCR ran on 60 Vbeta and 13 Jbeta primers. Profiled with immunoSEQ multiplex PCR; TCRdb holds only in-frame clones, not every one. In the table there are about 120,000 clones, about 59% of which are singletons. Trimming cost V 1 base and J 7 bases; bases outside gene matches: 17. The CDR3 covers 18 residues. Germline CDR1 SGHRS, CDR2 YFSETQ. The clonotype comes from a woman between 40 and 50 years old in good health and CMV-seropositive. The chain carries TRBV5-1 and TRBJ2-4; 7 nucleotides line up with TRBD1. The sequencing sample was made of PBMCs. The CDR3 is CASSLLPRIGQAVNIQYF. The CDR3 bases are TGCGCCAGCAGCTTGTTACCTCGAATAGGACAGGCGGTCAACATTCAGTACTTC.